These 14 T cell receptor beta chains originate from one sample sequenced in a study of neurological immune-mediated disorders. TCRdb re-called the 5' RACE reads with MiXCR, one entry per CDR3 protein. Here the sample spans roughly 30,000 distinct CDR3 sequences, 6.6% being singletons. The sample taken for sequencing was PBMCs. Receptors were obtained from a woman between 45 and 60 years old in good health.

This clonotype has ten or more counts. V usage is TRBV10-2 and J usage is TRBJ2-3, with D perhaps assigned TRBD1 or TRBD2 (6 bases each). The germline CDR1 and CDR2 sequences are WSHSY and SAAADI. Deletions cut 0 bases from V and 8 bases from J, with 12 bases between. CDR3 length: 14 amino acids. The CDR3 DNA reads as TGCGCCAGCAGTGAGTCCGCACAGGGAGGTACGCAGTATTTT. Amino acids: CASSESAQGGTQYF.

As regards this clonotype: Germline is not matched at one junction end, which may reflect a read error. The CDR3 nucleotides read TGCGCCAGCAGCTTACCAGACAGGCTTGGAAAGACCATATATTTT. It yields the protein CASSLPDRLGKTIYF. The chain links TRBV5-1 to TRBJ1-3; possibly TRBD1 for D (6 bases). The CDR3 loop spans 15 amino acids. CDR1 is SGHRS and CDR2 is YFSETQ in the germline V gene.

Comment on this clonotype: The junction differs from germline at one of its ends, possibly a read error. The rearrangement links TRBV29-1 to TRBJ2-1; 7 bases are a match to TRBD2. The CDR3 length is 17 residues. Germline CDR1 reads SQVTM; CDR2 reads ANQGSEA. The CDR3 region has the DNA TGCAGCGTACCGCGGAGGTATAAGCGGGGTAATCCAAATGAGCAGATCTTC. Residues: CSVPRRYKRGNPNEQIF.

This clonotype was detected many times. V gene TRBV7-2 combines with J gene TRBJ2-1, with 9 positions matching TRBD2. CDR1 and CDR2 (germline): SGHTA, FQGNSA. With 4 bases clipped from V and 5 bases from J, the junction kept 12 bases outside the gene matches. This CDR3 has 17 residues. This CDR3 reads CASSSNLLAGKDNEQFF. The CDR3 DNA sequence: TGTGCCAGCAGCTCCAACCTCCTAGCGGGGAAAGACAATGAGCAGTTCTTC.

Judged by abundance, this clonotype is medium-sized. The rearrangement uses TRBV7-6 and TRBJ2-3, with D hard to call. CDR3 length equals 17 residues. V lost 1 base to trimming and J lost 6 bases, with 20 bases between them. The germline CDR1 and CDR2 sequences are SGHVS and FNYEAQ. In DNA form, the CDR3 reads TGTGCCAGCAGCTTAGGGGTTTCGGTCCTTAGCTCGGATACGCAGTATTTT. Its translation: CASSLGVSVLSSDTQYF.

This clonotype came up many times. The rearrangement joins TRBV5-6 to TRBJ1-1; possible D gene TRBD1, 5 bases. This CDR3 has 17 residues. V lost 4 bases and J lost 1, with 20 bases in between. The V gene's germline CDR1 is SGHDT and CDR2 YYEEEE. The CDR3 region is CASSADFRAGKNTEAFF. The CDR3 bases are TGTGCCAGCAGCGCGGACTTCAGGGCGGGAAAGAACACTGAAGCTTTCTTT. Full variable domain (rest looked up from reference TRBV5-6 and TRBJ1-1): DAGVTQSPTHLIKTRGQQVTLRCSPKSGHDTVSWYQQALGQGPQFIFQYYEEEERQRGNFPDRFSGHQFPNYSSELNVNALLLGDSALYLCASSADFRAGKNTEAFFGQGTRLTVV.

This clonotype was detected many times. The rearrangement uses TRBV7-2 and TRBJ2-7; D is uncertain. This CDR3 region has 13 residues. The germline V gene encodes CDR1 SGHTA and CDR2 FQGNSA. V dropped 2 bases and J dropped 0 bases, with 5 bases sitting between them. CDR3 protein: CASSLPISYEQYF. The DNA for the CDR3 is TGTGCCAGCAGCTTACCTATCTCCTACGAGCAGTACTTC.

This chain links TRBV7-6 with TRBJ1-2; 9 nucleotides align to TRBD1. This CDR3 region has 18 residues. Germline CDR1 reads SGHVS; CDR2 reads FNYEAQ. J gave up 1 base and V 1 base, and 10 bases lay outside the gene matches. In DNA, the CDR3 is TGTGCCAGCAGCTTAGAGGCTGGGGGGACAGGGATTAACTATGGCTACACCTTC. Its protein product is CASSLEAGGTGINYGYTF.

This clonotype was observed at least ten times. J is TRBJ2-3 and V is TRBV12-3 or TRBV12-4; D gene unclear. With 5 bases removed from V and 3 bases from J, the gap between germline ends came to 3 bases. The CDR3 extends over 11 amino acids. The CDR3 loop is CASSRTDTQYF. CDR3 bases: TGTGCCAGCAGTCGGACAGATACGCAGTATTTT.

This clonotype was seen repeatedly, ten times or more. The V and J genes are TRBV20-1 and TRBJ2-7; 9 positions match TRBD1. V lost 1 base and J lost 3; bases outside the gene matches: 7. Germline V gives CDR1 DFQATT, CDR2 SNEGSKA (reference sequence). This CDR3 region has 15 residues. CDR3 amino acids: CSARVPGQGFYEQYF. CDR3 sequence (DNA): TGCAGTGCTAGAGTCCCGGGACAGGGCTTCTACGAGCAGTACTTC.

This clonotype appeared many times. The gene calls are TRBV20-1 and TRBJ2-1; D remains ambiguous. The CDR3 covers 11 residues. The V gene lost 6 bases and the J gene lost 7 bases, with 10 bases spanning the gap. The germline gives CDR1 DFQATT, CDR2 SNEGSKA (reference sequence). The CDR3 loop is CSAPLLNEQFF. The CDR3 DNA reads TGCAGTGCCCCCTTGTTGAATGAGCAGTTCTTC.

For this clonotype: The DNA is omitted, as the CDR3 cannot be located on it reliably, and the CDR3 follows TCRdb's listing. The V gene is TRBV11-2, the J gene TRBJ1-6; the table's D call, TRBD1, was not checked against the DNA. The CDR3 spans 22 amino acids, including both terminal residues. Germline CDR1 SGHAT, CDR2 FQNNGV. CDR3 protein: CASSFYICSAAREKGYNSPLHF.

In its sample, this clonotype was seen many times. The chain uses TRBV7-2 and TRBJ2-7, with TRBD2 as a possible D gene (6 bases). The CDR3 runs 13 residues. The germline CDR1 and CDR2 sequences are SGHTA and FQGNSA. The V and J ends lost 8 bases and 4 bases respectively, with 15 bases between them. CDR3 nucleotide sequence: TGTGCCAGCTCCCGCGGGGTAGGTTACGAGCAGTACTTC. This gives the protein CASSRGVGYEQYF.

In its sample, this clonotype was seen many times. DNA for the CDR3: TGTGCCAGCGGGCAGTCAAACTATGGCTACACCTTC. This encodes CASGQSNYGYTF. The J gene is TRBJ1-2, the V gene TRBV3-1, with D uncertain. This CDR3 has 12 residues. Germline V CDR1 and CDR2: LGHDT, YNNKEL (reference sequence). Trimming cost V 8 bases and J 2 bases, with 9 bases left between them.